The clone carrying this T cell receptor (beta chain) was found a few times. Germline CDR1 reads SGHTA; CDR2 reads FQGNSA. Trimming removed 0 bases from V and 5 bases from J, with 19 bases in between. The CDR3 has 18 amino acids. The data belong to a study of T-cell memory formation after mild COVID-19. In TCRdb, the 5' RACE reads were re-called with MiXCR into one record per CDR3 protein. The table lists roughly 450,000 distinct CDR3 sequences, 15% to 20% of them singletons. The receptor was derived from an adult woman who had mild COVID-19 (a few samples of this study predate the infection). Cell type and time point are not known. Sequenced sample: PBMCs or a T cell subset sorted from them (not recorded which). The chain uses TRBV7-2 and TRBJ2-2, with a tentative D call TRBD2 (6 bases). CDR3 sequence (DNA): TGTGCCAGCAGCTTAGCGGCGGGGCCTGGAGGAGTAACCGGGGAGCTGTTTTTT. Translating it yields CASSLAAGPGGVTGELFF.